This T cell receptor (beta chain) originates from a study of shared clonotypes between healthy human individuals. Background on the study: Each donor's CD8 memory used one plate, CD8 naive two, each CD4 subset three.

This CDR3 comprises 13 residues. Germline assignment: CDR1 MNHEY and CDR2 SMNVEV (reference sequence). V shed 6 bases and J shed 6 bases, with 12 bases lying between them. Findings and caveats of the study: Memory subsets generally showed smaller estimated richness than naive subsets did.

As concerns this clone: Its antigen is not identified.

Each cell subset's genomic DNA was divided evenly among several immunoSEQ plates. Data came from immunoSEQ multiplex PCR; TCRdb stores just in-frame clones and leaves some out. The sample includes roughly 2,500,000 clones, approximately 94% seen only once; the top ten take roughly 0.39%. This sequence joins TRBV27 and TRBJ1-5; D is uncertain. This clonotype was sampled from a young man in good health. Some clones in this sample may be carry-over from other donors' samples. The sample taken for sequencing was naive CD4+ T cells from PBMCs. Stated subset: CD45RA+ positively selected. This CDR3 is CASRPPRGQPQHF. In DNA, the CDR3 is TGTGCCAGCAGACCCCCTCGGGGTCAGCCCCAGCATTTT.